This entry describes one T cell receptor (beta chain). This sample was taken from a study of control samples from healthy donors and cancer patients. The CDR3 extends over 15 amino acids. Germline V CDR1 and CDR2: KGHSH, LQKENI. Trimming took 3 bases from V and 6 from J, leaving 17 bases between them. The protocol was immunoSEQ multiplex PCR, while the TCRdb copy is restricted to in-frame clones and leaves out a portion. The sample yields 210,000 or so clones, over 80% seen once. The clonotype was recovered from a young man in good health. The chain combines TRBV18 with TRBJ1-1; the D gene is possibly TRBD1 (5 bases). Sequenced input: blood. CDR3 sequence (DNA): TGTGCCAGCTCACCCCCCCCGGGGGTGGTCGCTGAAGCTTTCTTT. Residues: CASSPPPGVVAEAFF.